This TCR beta chain was identified during a study of T cells in Graves' hyperthyroidism and ophthalmopathy (dated by TCRdb to between 2019 and 2020). Regarding the research as a whole: TCR V-J signatures able to tell the groups apart were searched for in a discovery cohort of 100 patients, of whom roughly 42 had Graves' ophthalmopathy and more than 55 had stable Graves' hyperthyroidism. The roughly 94 discovery patients were randomly split 7:3 into training and test sets. Thyroid tissue and blood T-cell repertoires from roughly six Graves' hyperthyroidism patients were also compared in the study. TCR Vbeta CDR3 sequencing of approximately 140 peripheral blood samples (roughly 43 ophthalmopathy, about 74 hyperthyroidism and approximately 17 progressor patients) is reported in the paper. Whether ophthalmopathy could be predicted prospectively was tested in an independent validation cohort made up of 18 hyperthyroidism patients plus 17 patients who later progressed to ophthalmopathy. Following sampling, methimazole starting at 30 mg daily was given to hyperthyroidism patients, and high-dose intravenous methylprednisolone was given to ophthalmopathy patients.

With respect to this clonotype: Its antigen has not been determined. No much larger clonotype is one base removed from it; base qualities were not supplied.

Points the paper makes about the study in general: Blood samples also contained most of the expanded thyroid clonotypes (frequency above 0.001), which suggests that blood repertoires may reflect thyroid immune responses. No statistical method was used to set the sample size in advance, and investigators knew the group allocation. In cross-validation, a model built on a 13 V-J signature told ophthalmopathy apart from stable hyperthyroidism with approximately 90% sensitivity and approximately 81% specificity, and in testing the same model reached 80%/75%. In validation, the model predicted progression to ophthalmopathy with over 60% sensitivity and around 72% specificity, a median of about 6 months before onset.

Based on the germline V gene, the CDR1 and CDR2 sequences are SGHTA and FQGNSA. The CDR3 spans 15 residues, from the cysteine through the phenylalanine. The read is trimmed to its CDR3 DNA, 45 bases read in frame from base 1. The junction carries 18 bases between V and J, which are trimmed by 5 bases and 4 bases respectively. TCR beta CDR3 regions were amplified from RNA transcripts. The TCR CDR3 was subjected to a first round of RT-PCR using the HTBI primer set and the Qiagen OneStep RT-PCR kit. Libraries were constructed in a second round of multiplex PCR, after which size selection and purification were carried out. The libraries were sequenced on an Illumina HiSeq2000 using paired-end 100 bp reads. The study's own analysis went as follows. SOAPnuke was used to process the raw data, with reads discarded if the reads contained adapters or uncalled bases, had a mean Phred below 15, or lacked an exact constant-primer or identifier match. COPE v1.2.5 was used to merge the high-quality paired reads, and each unique nucleotide sequence was defined as a clonotype. MiTCR v1.1 was used to align clonotypes to the IMGT TRBV, TRBD and TRBJ reference segments. Only V-J combinations with frequency above 0.0001, covering approximately 99% of repertoires, were analysed. The TCS score was defined as the ratio of F50 (clonal expansion) to E x V (chaos), calculated using BLOSUM62-based TCRdist between CDR3 peptides within each V-J. Welch's t-statistics and random forest reduced 450 to 600 V-J features to about 12, which were used in a naive Bayes classifier (R e1071). The Morisita-Horn index was used to measure how similar the thyroid and blood repertoires were. Using fastp at Q25 and MiXCR, TCRdb reprocessed the public reads and kept productive beta chains. Merged by CDR3 protein, the rows form single entries marked with the most common genes and DNA. The V and J calls follow TCRdb's processing rather than the paper's. The sample table shows a few hundred thousand distinct CDR3 sequences, and approximately 44% are seen once. Of the sample, approximately 8.4% is held by the ten largest clones.

Graves' hyperthyroidism was defined as stable when no progression to ophthalmopathy occurred over 18 months of follow-up. Hyperthyroidism patients were aged 18 to 65 years and newly diagnosed, with disease duration of less than 2 months. Patients with uncontrolled infections, other autoimmune diseases, pregnancy or lactation were excluded. Diagnoses were established on the basis of clinical symptoms, serum thyroxine and TRAb, thyroid ultrasound, and orbital computed tomography. Trizol reagent was used to extract total RNA, and RNA quality was then checked on an Agilent 2100 Bioanalyzer. The sample taken for sequencing was peripheral blood or thyroid tissue (not recorded which). This chain is built from TRBV7-2 and TRBJ2-7; the D gene is not confidently resolved. This receptor was obtained from a woman younger than 30 with Graves' hyperthyroidism. In nucleotide form, the sequence is TGTGCCAGCAGCCACCGCGGCGGCTACCTATACGAGCAGTACTTC. Its protein is CASSHRGGYLYEQYF. The full variable domain, with segments outside the CDR3 supplied by the reference TRBV7-2 and TRBJ2-7 proteins, appears as GAGVSQSPSNKVTEKGKDVELRCDPISGHTALYWYRQSLGQGLEFLIYFQGNSAPDKSGLPSDRFSAERTGGSVSTLTIQRTQQEDSAVYLCASSHRGGYLYEQYFGPGTRLTVT.